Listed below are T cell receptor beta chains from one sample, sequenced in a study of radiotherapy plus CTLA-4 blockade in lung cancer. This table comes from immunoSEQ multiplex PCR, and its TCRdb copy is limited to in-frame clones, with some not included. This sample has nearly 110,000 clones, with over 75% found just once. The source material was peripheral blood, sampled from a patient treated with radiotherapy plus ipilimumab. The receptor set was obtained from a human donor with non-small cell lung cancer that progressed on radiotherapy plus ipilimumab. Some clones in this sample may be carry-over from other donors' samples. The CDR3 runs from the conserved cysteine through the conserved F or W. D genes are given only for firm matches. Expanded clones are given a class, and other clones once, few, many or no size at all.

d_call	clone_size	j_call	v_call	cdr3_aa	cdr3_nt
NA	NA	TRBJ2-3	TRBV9	CASSVDTSTDTQYF	TGTGCCAGCAGCGTAGACACCTCCACAGATACGCAGTATTTT
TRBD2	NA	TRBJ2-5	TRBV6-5	CASSSGLAGNQETQYF	TGTGCCAGCAGTTCGGGACTAGCGGGTAACCAAGAGACCCAGTACTTC
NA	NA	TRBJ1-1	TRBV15	CATSRDTGVNTEAFF	TGTGCCACCAGCAGAGATACGGGGGTGAACACTGAAGCTTTCTTT
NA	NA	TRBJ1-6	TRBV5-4	CASSPQGPTNSPLHF	TGTGCCAGCAGCCCCCAGGGACCGACCAATTCACCCCTCCACTTT
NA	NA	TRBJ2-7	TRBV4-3	CASSQGWGSEQYF	TGCGCCAGCAGCCAAGGGTGGGGGAGCGAGCAGTACTTC
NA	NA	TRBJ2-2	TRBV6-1	CASQGTFDTGELFF	TGTGCCAGCCAAGGGACATTCGACACCGGGGAGCTGTTTTTT
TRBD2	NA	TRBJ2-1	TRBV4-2	CASSRSQASGVLLEEQFF	TGTGCCAGCAGCCGAAGTCAGGCTAGCGGGGTTTTACTAGAGGAGCAGTTCTTC
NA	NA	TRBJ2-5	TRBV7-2	CASSLGPDSQETQYF	TGTGCCAGCAGCTTAGGACCAGACTCCCAAGAGACCCAGTACTTC
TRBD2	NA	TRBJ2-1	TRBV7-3	CASSSGVSGVNEQFF	TGTGCCAGCAGCAGTGGGGTTAGCGGGGTAAATGAGCAGTTCTTC
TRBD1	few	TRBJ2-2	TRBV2	CASKGQANTGELFF	TGTGCCAGCAAGGGACAGGCGAACACCGGGGAGCTGTTTTTT
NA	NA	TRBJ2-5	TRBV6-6	CASSYSGGQETQYF	TGTGCCAGCAGTTACTCAGGGGGCCAAGAGACCCAGTACTTC
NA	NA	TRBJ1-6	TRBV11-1	CASSPRGGSPLHF	TGTGCCAGCAGCCCCCGGGGGGGGTCACCCCTCCACTTT
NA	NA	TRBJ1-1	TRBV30	CAWTRASSNIEAFF	TGTGCCTGGACTCGCGCCAGTAGCAATATTGAAGCTTTCTTT
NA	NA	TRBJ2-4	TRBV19	CASSSREGAKNIQYF	TGTGCCAGTAGTAGCAGGGAAGGGGCCAAAAACATTCAGTACTTC
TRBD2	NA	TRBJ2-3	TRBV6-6	CASSYGLAGGTDTQYF	TGTGCCAGCAGTTATGGACTAGCGGGGGGGACAGATACGCAGTATTTT
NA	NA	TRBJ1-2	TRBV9	CASSVAPSYNYGYTF	TGTGCCAGCAGCGTAGCTCCCTCCTATAACTATGGCTACACCTTC
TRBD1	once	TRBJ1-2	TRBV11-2	CASSLTGVSGYTF	TGTGCCAGCAGCTTGACAGGGGTTAGTGGCTACACCTTC
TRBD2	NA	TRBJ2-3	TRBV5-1	CASSFRTSGGQPFTDTQYF	TGCGCCAGCAGCTTCAGGACTAGCGGGGGCCAACCTTTCACAGATACGCAGTATTTT
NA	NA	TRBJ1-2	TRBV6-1	CASGQGGYTF	TGTGCCAGCGGGCAGGGCGGCTACACCTTC
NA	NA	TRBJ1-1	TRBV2	CASSYDTSNTEAFF	TGTGCCAGCAGTTACGACACCTCGAACACTGAAGCTTTCTTT
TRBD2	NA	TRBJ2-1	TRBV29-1	CSVEGGGGARNEQFF	TGCAGCGTTGAGGGTGGCGGGGGGGCTCGCAATGAGCAGTTCTTC
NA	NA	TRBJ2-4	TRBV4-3	CASSQDWPAANIQYF	TGCGCCAGCAGCCAAGATTGGCCTGCCGCAAACATTCAGTACTTC
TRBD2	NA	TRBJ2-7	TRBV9	CASSVGAGIPHEQYF	TGTGCCAGCAGCGTAGGAGCGGGGATACCCCACGAGCAGTACTTC
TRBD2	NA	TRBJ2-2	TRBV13	CASSSGGATGELFF	TGTGCCAGCAGCTCCGGGGGGGCAACCGGGGAGCTGTTTTTT
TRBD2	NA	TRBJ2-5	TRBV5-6	CASSLTSGGETQYF	TGTGCCAGCAGCTTGACTAGCGGGGGAGAGACCCAGTACTTC
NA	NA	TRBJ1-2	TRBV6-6	CASSKANYGYTF	TGTGCCAGCTCAAAAGCTAACTATGGCTACACCTTC
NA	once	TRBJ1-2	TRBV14	CASSQSTSSGYTF	TGTGCCAGCAGCCAATCGACGAGCAGCGGCTACACCTTC
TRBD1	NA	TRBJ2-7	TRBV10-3	CAIRGQGVSYEQYF	TGTGCCATCAGGGGACAGGGAGTTTCCTACGAGCAGTACTTC
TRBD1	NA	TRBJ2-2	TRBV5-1	CASSLARAGGHGGTGELFF	TGCGCCAGCAGCTTGGCAAGGGCAGGGGGCCATGGGGGCACCGGGGAGCTGTTTTTT
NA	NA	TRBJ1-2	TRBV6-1	CASSEATRYTF	TGTGCCAGCAGTGAAGCGACGCGCTACACCTTC
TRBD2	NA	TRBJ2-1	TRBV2	CFGAGVSSYNEQFF	TGTTTTGGGGCGGGGGTGAGCTCCTACAATGAGCAGTTCTTC
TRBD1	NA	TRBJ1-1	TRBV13	CASSLGHLGQGTEAFF	TGTGCCAGCAGCTTAGGCCACTTGGGACAGGGAACTGAAGCTTTCTTT
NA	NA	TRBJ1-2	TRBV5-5	CASSYEMISYTF	TGTGCCAGCAGCTACGAGATGATTAGCTACACCTTC
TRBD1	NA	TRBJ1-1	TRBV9	CASTKLTGENTEAFF	TGTGCCAGCACCAAACTGACAGGGGAAAACACTGAAGCTTTCTTT
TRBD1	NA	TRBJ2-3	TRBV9	CASSRQGAADTQYF	TGTGCCAGCAGCAGACAGGGAGCCGCAGATACGCAGTATTTT
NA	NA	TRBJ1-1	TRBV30	CAWGERSRENTEAFF	TGTGCCTGGGGCGAGCGGAGTCGGGAGAACACTGAAGCTTTCTTT
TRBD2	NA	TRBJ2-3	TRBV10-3	CAISEGAGTTDTQYF	TGTGCCATCAGTGAGGGAGCGGGGACCACAGATACGCAGTATTTT
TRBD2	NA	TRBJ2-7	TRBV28	CASSPPSGGAHEQYF	TGTGCCAGCAGTCCGCCTAGCGGGGGGGCACATGAGCAGTACTTC
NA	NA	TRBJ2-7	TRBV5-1	CASSFPGTYEQYF	TGCGCCAGCAGCTTCCCAGGTACCTACGAGCAGTACTTC
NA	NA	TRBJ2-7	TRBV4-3	CASSQGLDYEQYF	TGCGCCAGCAGCCAAGGACTGGACTACGAGCAGTACTTC